Described below is a single T cell receptor (beta chain) sequence and its context. PCR was performed using 60 Vbeta and 13 Jbeta primers. Sequencing used immunoSEQ multiplex PCR; TCRdb keeps in-frame clones, though not all of them. The sample has approximately 100,000 clones, approximately 70% seen once. This entry belongs to a study of cytomegalovirus exposure and HLA in healthy donors. Study-wide background: There were approximately 400 genotyped donors. Of these, 81% fell in the genetic ancestry cluster associated with self-reported Caucasian donors.

This CDR3 is 15 amino acids long. The V gene's germline CDR1 is MNHNS and CDR2 SASEGT. The V segment lost 3 bases and the J segment 0 bases; nucleotides outside the gene matches: 5. The gene calls are TRBV6-1 and TRBJ2-7, with 7 positions matching TRBD2. The specimen sequenced was PBMCs. The clonotype comes from a boy between 10 and 17 years old in good health and CMV-seronegative. Written as DNA, the CDR3 is TGTGCCAGCAGTGATTCTAGCGGAAGCTCCTACGAGCAGTACTTC. Its translation: CASSDSSGSSYEQYF.